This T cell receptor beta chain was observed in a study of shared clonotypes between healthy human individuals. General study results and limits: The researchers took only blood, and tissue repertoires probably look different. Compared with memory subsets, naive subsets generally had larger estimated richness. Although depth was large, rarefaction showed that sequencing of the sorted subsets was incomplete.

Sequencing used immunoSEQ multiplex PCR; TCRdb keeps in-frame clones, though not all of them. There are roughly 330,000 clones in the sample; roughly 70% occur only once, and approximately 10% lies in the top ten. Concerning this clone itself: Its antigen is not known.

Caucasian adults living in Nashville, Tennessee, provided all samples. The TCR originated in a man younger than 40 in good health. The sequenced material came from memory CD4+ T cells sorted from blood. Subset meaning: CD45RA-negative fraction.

The CDR3 reads CASSLIRGSNTGELFF. The CDR3 DNA reads as TGTGCCAGCAGCTTGATCCGCGGGAGCAACACCGGGGAGCTGTTTTTT. The rearrangement links TRBV11-2 to TRBJ2-2; 7 bases are shared with TRBD2. Trimming at V came to 3 bases and at J to 2 bases, leaving 6 bases not matched to a gene. Germline CDR1 and CDR2: SGHAT and FQNNGV. This CDR3 contains 16 residues. Drawing the rest from reference TRBV11-2 and TRBJ2-2, the complete variable domain is EAGVAQSPRYKIIEKRQSVAFWCNPISGHATLYWYQQILGQGPKLLIQFQNNGVVDDSQLPKDRFSAERLKGVDSTLKIQPAKLEDSAVYLCASSLIRGSNTGELFFGEGSRLTVL.